The source of this TCR beta chain is a study of blood T cell repertoires in COVID-19. Study details: Acute-phase and convalescent COVID-19 samples originated in the United States, Italy and Spain.

Original data processing: Amplification of reference gene primers was used by the study to estimate nucleated cell counts. Here immunoSEQ multiplex PCR was the method, and the copy in TCRdb shows in-frame clones only, minus some. V and J calls and clone size follow that table, whereas D and trimming were derived from the DNA. Of roughly 76,000 clones in the sample, roughly four fifths are singletons; the top ten hold around 21%. The germline gives CDR1 SGHRS, CDR2 YFSETQ. There are 15 residues in the CDR3. The trim removed 4 bases at V and 3 bases at J, leaving 6 bases unmatched. Sequencing used peripheral blood. V gene TRBV5-1 combines with J gene TRBJ2-7; 11 positions agree with TRBD2. This clonotype originated in a man aged 65 to 79 with acute or convalescent COVID-19. The CDR3 DNA reads TGCGCCAGCAGCCTAGGGACTAGCGGTTACTACGAGCAGTACTTC. Encoded protein: CASSLGTSGYYEQYF. The variable domain in full, with the rest retrieved from reference TRBV5-1 and TRBJ2-7, is KAGVTQTPRYLIKTRGQQVTLSCSPISGHRSVSWYQQTPGQGLQFLFEYFSETQRNKGNFPGRFSGRQFSNSRSEMNVSTLELGDSALYLCASSLGTSGYYEQYFGPGTRLTVT.